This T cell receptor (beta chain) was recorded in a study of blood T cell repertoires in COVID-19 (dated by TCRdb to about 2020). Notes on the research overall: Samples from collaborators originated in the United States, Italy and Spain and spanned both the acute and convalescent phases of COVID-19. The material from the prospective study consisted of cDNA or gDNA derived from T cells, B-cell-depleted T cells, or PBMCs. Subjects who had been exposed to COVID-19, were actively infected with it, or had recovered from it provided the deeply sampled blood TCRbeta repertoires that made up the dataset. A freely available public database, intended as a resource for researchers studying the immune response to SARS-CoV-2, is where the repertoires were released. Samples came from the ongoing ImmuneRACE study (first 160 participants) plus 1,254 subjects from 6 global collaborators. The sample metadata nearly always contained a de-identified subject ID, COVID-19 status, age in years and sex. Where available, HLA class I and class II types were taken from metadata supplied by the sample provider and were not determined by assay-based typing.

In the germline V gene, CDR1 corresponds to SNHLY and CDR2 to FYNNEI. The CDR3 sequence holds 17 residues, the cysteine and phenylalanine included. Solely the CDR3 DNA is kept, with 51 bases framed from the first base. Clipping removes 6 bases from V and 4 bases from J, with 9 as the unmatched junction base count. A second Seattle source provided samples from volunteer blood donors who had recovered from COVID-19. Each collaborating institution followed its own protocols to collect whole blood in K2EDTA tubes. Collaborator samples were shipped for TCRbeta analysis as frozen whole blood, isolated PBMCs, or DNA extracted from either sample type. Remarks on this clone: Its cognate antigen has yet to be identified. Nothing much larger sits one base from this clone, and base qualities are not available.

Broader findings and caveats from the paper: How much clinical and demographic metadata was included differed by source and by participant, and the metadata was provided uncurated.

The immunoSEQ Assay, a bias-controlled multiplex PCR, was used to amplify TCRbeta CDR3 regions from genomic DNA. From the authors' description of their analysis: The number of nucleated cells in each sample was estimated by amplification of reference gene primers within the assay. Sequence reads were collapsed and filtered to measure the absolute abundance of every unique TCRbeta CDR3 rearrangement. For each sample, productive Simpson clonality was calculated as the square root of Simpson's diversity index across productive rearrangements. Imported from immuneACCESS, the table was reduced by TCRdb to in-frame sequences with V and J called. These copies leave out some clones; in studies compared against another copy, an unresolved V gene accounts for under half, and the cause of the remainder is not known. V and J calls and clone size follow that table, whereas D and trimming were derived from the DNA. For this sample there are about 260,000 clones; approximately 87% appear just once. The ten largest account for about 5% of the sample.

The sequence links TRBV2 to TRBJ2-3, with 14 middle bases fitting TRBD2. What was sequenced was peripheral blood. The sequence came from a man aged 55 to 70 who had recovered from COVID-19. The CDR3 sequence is CASRRLAGGLVADTQYF. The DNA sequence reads TGTGCCAGCAGGAGACTAGCGGGGGGGCTAGTGGCAGATACGCAGTATTTT.